This note documents a single TCR beta chain sequence. What it recognizes is unknown. All donors participated as healthy donors of bone marrow. This sample is drawn from a study of cytomegalovirus exposure and HLA in healthy donors. Turning to the study itself: Out of 398 genotyped donors, about 81% belonged to the Caucasian-associated ancestry cluster.

This CDR3 spans 17 amino acids. From germline, CDR1 is GTSNPN and CDR2 SVGIG (reference sequence). The trim removed 6 bases at V and 0 bases at J, leaving 13 bases unmatched. Vbeta (60) and Jbeta (13) primers were used in the PCR. Produced via immunoSEQ multiplex PCR; TCRdb's table is partial and in-frame only. The table records roughly 180,000 clones, roughly 83% of them present only once. The study's findings and limits: Owing to their indistinguishability, certain V segments, notably TRBV6-2 and TRBV6-3, were excluded. The study recorded some 160 TCR beta chains that were cytomegalovirus-associated.

The chain combines TRBV30 with TRBJ2-5; 10 nucleotides match TRBD2. The sequenced material came from PBMCs. The receptor was derived from a man in his thirties or forties in good health and CMV-seronegative. CDR3 amino acids: CACSGTSASYYQETQYF. The CDR3 nucleotides read TGTGCCTGTTCCGGGACTAGCGCCTCTTACTACCAAGAGACCCAGTACTTC. Based on the CDR3 plus reference TRBV30 and TRBJ2-5, the full variable domain is SQTIHQWPATLVQPVGSPLSLECTVEGTSNPNLYWYRQAAGRGLQLLFYSVGIGQISSEVPQNLSASRPQDRQFILSSKKLLLSDSGFYLCACSGTSASYYQETQYFGPGTRLLVL.